The clone carrying this TCR beta chain occurred a few times. Its target is not known. Clones were read by immunoSEQ multiplex PCR, and TCRdb kept only the in-frame ones, dropping some. The top ten hold 0.83% of the sample, which has around 400,000 clones, roughly 88% seen once. These donors were members of the roughly 110-subject validation cohort, a group separate from the roughly 670-subject first cohort. This sample was taken from a study of cytomegalovirus exposure and HLA in healthy donors. V was clipped by 4 bases and J by 12 bases, with 25 bases between them. The germline CDR1 and CDR2 sequences are LNHDA and SQIVND (reference sequence). The CDR3 is 16 residues long. Study-wide results and caveats: The authors enumerated over 150 TCR beta chains as linked to cytomegalovirus. The tendency of first-cohort TCR clusters to co-occur in the approximately 120 validation repertoires was identified by a subsequent analysis.

The chain carries TRBV19 and TRBJ2-1; perhaps TRBD2 as D (8 bases). The sequence derives from a woman between 18 and 30 years old in good health and CMV-seronegative. What was sequenced was PBMCs. The CDR3, as DNA: TGTGCCAGTAGTACCTCGGGACAGCTAATGACTAGCGTGCAGTTCTTC. Its translation is CASSTSGQLMTSVQFF.